This T cell receptor beta chain originates from a study of Graves' ophthalmopathy and Graves' hyperthyroidism. Findings of the study overall: Ophthalmopathy progression predictions by the model showed approximately 79% specificity and over 60% sensitivity.

Amplification of the TCR beta CDR3 regions used RNA transcripts (as template). Following a first-round RT-PCR that used HTBI primers, a second-round multiplex PCR was carried out. MiXCR, run by TCRdb on the multiplex PCR reads, gives a single entry per CDR3 protein. Of some 360,000 distinct CDR3 sequences in the sample, about 18% were seen once. Trimming left V 2 bases short and J 1 base short, with 8 bases between. CDR1 and CDR2 from the germline V gene are MNHEY and SVGAGI. This CDR3 has 14 amino acids. The sample holds many counts of this clonotype. The antigen is undetermined. Calling hyperthyroidism stable required that no ophthalmopathy show up within 18 months of follow-up. The starting material, 10 ml of fresh peripheral blood, provided the PBMCs.

The TCR was taken from an adult woman with stable Graves' hyperthyroidism. Sample: peripheral blood. The genes are TRBV6-5 and TRBJ1-1, with D tentatively TRBD1 (5 bases). The CDR3 DNA reads as TGTGCCAGCAGTTACACTGGACAGAACACTGAAGCTTTCTTT. This codes for CASSYTGQNTEAFF.